This T cell receptor beta chain was sequenced during a study of T cell responses to AZD1222 COVID-19 vaccine. Study findings and constraints: At baseline, just six AZD1222 recipients tested seropositive. The study reported that nearly half of spike-specific TCRs target unmutated variant regions. Recipients of two AZD1222 doses showed rising Spike-specific TCR breadth and depth. Regions 160-218 and 743-854 held dominance among vaccine-associated CD4 TCRs, which spanned spike.

In regard to this clone: Its target is unknown.

There are 14 residues in the CDR3. In germline, CDR1 is SGHVS, CDR2 FNYEAQ. Losses at the gene ends were 5 bases for V and 10 bases for J; bases not matched to a gene: 4. Sequencing was performed with immunoSEQ multiplex PCR; in TCRdb, only in-frame clones are kept and a portion is missing. The data show about 120,000 clones, about 92% seen once. The chain combines TRBV7-6 with TRBJ2-1, with TRBD2 identical over 14 bases. This TCR was sampled from an adult who received the AZD1222 COVID-19 vaccine. The starting material was peripheral blood, obtained 28 days after the second AZD1222 dose. CDR3 sequence: CASSKGLAGDEQFF. In nucleotides, the CDR3 is TGTGCCAGCAGCAAGGGACTAGCGGGAGACGAGCAGTTCTTC. Complete variable domain (other parts from reference TRBV7-6 and TRBJ2-1): GAGVSQSPRYKVTKRGQDVALRCDPISGHVSLYWYRQALGQGPEFLTYFNYEAQQDKSGLPNDRFSAERPEGSISTLTIQRTEQRDSAMYRCASSKGLAGDEQFFGPGTRLTVL.